This paragraph reports one T cell receptor (beta chain). The study counted Cohort 3 donors as recovered given two negative PCRs, clearance, or symptom resolution. The data are from a study of blood T cell repertoires in COVID-19. Study at large: Sources were T cells, B-cell-depleted T cells, or PBMCs; the material itself was cDNA or gDNA.

V dropped 3 bases and J dropped 0 bases, with 11 bases sitting between them. The CDR3 spans 15 residues. CDR1 is KGHSH and CDR2 is LQKENI in the germline V gene. In the original analysis: The assay estimated nucleated cells by amplifying reference gene primers. Clones were read by immunoSEQ multiplex PCR, and TCRdb kept only the in-frame ones, dropping some. V and J calls plus clone size are reproduced from that table; the DNA served to infer D and trimming. The sample lists 100,000 or so clones, 80% to 90% occurring once. The rearrangement joins TRBV18 to TRBJ1-1; possibly TRBD1 for D (5 bases). The receptor was derived from a woman aged 45-59 years who had recovered from COVID-19. The sequenced material came from PBMCs or T cells enriched from blood (not recorded which). The chain's CDR3 is CASSPQGSMNTEAFF. CDR3 nucleotide sequence: TGTGCCAGCTCACCTCAGGGCTCCATGAACACTGAAGCTTTCTTT.